This T cell receptor beta chain was obtained from a study of T cell responses to AZD1222 COVID-19 vaccine. Profiling relied on immunoSEQ multiplex PCR, and the TCRdb table lists in-frame clones only, not all of them. The sample shows about 140,000 clones, roughly 92% of them seen only once. Per the germline V gene, CDR1 is LNHDA and CDR2 is SQIVND (reference sequence). This CDR3 has 15 amino acids. V was clipped by 1 base and J by 4 bases; unmatched bases: 6. On this clone itself: Its cognate antigen is unknown.

General observations from the study: Among spike-specific TCRs, nearly half reportedly target unmutated variant regions. Most donors were white British and more were female, and clonal diversity was possibly underestimated. Two AZD1222 doses significantly raised spike-specific TCR breadth and depth over controls. The peak T cell response came first, and repertoires were sampled only after it.

The V and J genes are TRBV19 and TRBJ1-2; 7 bases map to TRBD1. Material: peripheral blood, obtained on day 0 of AZD1222 vaccination. The receptor comes from an adult in good health. The CDR3 DNA reads as TGTGCCAGTAGTATAGGGGGGACAGCTGGCTATGGCTACACCTTC. This encodes CASSIGGTAGYGYTF.